The text below deals with one T cell receptor beta chain. Its specificity is unknown. The intended depth for sequencing was 1 in 200,000 to 1 in 1 million T cells. Data came from immunoSEQ multiplex PCR; TCRdb stores just in-frame clones and leaves some out. The sample comprises 110,000 to 150,000 clones, 91% of which are singletons, and 11% rests with the top ten. The source of the sample is a study of cytotoxic CD8 clonotypes in ibrutinib-treated CLL. Study-wide context: After median approximately 70 months, around 14 stayed in remission, about 12 progressed; responses around 25 partial, 2 complete. Response samples followed a median around 11 months of treatment, range 6 to 36. Study outcomes and limitations: Clonality went higher at ibrutinib response and then dropped back toward baseline at progression.

Germline loops: CDR1 SGHTA, CDR2 FQGTGA. With 3 bases clipped from V and 7 bases from J, the junction kept 15 bases outside the gene matches. The CDR3 is 20 residues long. This sequence was found in a human donor with chronic lymphocytic leukemia. This rearrangement joins TRBV7-3 to TRBJ2-1; 16 nucleotides match TRBD2. Source: PBMCs, taken after 12 months of ibrutinib treatment. CDR3 protein: CASSFIVRGLAGGPGNEQFF. As DNA, the CDR3 is TGTGCCAGCAGCTTTATAGTCCGGGGACTAGCGGGAGGGCCGGGGAATGAGCAGTTCTTC.